This T cell receptor (beta chain) was observed in a study of T cell responses to AZD1222 COVID-19 vaccine (dated by TCRdb to 2020 to 2023). At the level of the whole study: AZD1222 recipients whose second dose came at about 4 weeks and those whose second dose came at about 12 weeks were combined into one group, since spike-specific TCR depth and breadth did not differ between the two schedules. TCR sequencing covered roughly 230 trial participants: some 210 given two doses of AZD1222 and approximately 25 given two doses of MenACWY control vaccine. Trial participants were enrolled by age into subgroups of 18-55, 56-69 and 70-plus years, and roughly 150, 30 and 60 TCR-sequenced participants, respectively, were included in these subgroups. What the research found in general, with its limitations: Participants were mostly white British and included more females than males, and it was suggested by the authors that clonal diversity may have been underestimated. The 56-69-year group was small, and its depth increase did not reach significance, likely because of low power. Reportedly, close to half of the unique spike-specific TCRs recognized epitopes lying outside the regions that are mutated in the B.1.351 and B.1.1.7 variants. A significant rise in spike-specific TCR breadth and depth was observed after two AZD1222 doses relative to day 0 and relative to MenACWY recipients. No day 14 peak-response samples were available, so repertoires were characterized only after the peak T cell response. The whole spike protein was spanned by vaccine-associated CD4 TCRs, and dominant responses were seen in regions 160-218 and 743-854. Conclusions about previously exposed vaccinees were limited because only a handful of AZD1222 recipients were SARS-CoV-2 seropositive at baseline.

The sample's time point label, in plain terms: baseline before first vaccination. Samples from vaccinated people were obtained from the UK trials COV001 and COV002, which included a single-blind randomized controlled phase 2/3 trial of AZD1222 (ChAdOx1 nCoV-19) in healthy adults. For TCRbeta chain sequencing, PBMC samples from trial participants were taken at day 0 and at day 28 after the second dose. Taken from cysteine to phenylalanine, the CDR3 has 16 residues. Kept here is only the CDR3 DNA, which spans 48 bases and is read in frame from base 1. Cut back by 0 bases and 2 bases, the V and J ends lie 13 bases apart. Reading the germline V gene (reference sequence) gives CDR1 SGHNT and CDR2 YYREEE. The CDR3 regions of human TCRbeta chains were subjected to immunosequencing. As for how the authors treated the data: Repertoire TCRs were matched against a reference library of SARS-CoV-2-specific TCRs generated with the MIRA antigen-specificity platform. Breadth meant the fraction of unique TCRs that were SARS-CoV-2-associated, whereas depth meant the fraction of total T cells that were SARS-CoV-2-associated. Each spike-specific TCR was assigned to its reactive spike region and to a CD4 or CD8 class using the MIRA data. Log10-transformed breadth and depth values were compared by one-way ANOVA with Sidak's multiple comparisons tests. This immuneACCESS table, as held by TCRdb, lists in-frame sequences with V and J called but not all clones. Of the missing ones, under half trace to an unresolved V gene in checked studies; the others have no known cause. That table furnishes V, J and clone size, whereas the DNA furnished D and trimming. In all, the sample holds about 100,000 clones, and around nine tenths of those were seen once. The leading ten clones occupy about 16% of the sample.

As to this clone: No cognate antigen has been identified for it. Base-call qualities are not available, and no considerably larger clone is one nucleotide away.

This receptor was taken from an adult in good health. The V and J segments used are TRBV5-4 and TRBJ2-3, with TRBD1 as a weak D call on 6 bases. The sample was peripheral blood, taken on day 0 of AZD1222 vaccination. The nucleotide sequence reads TGTGCCAGCAGCTTGGGGCAGACAGGAGACACAGATACGCAGTATTTT. It specifies CASSLGQTGDTDTQYF.